This entry describes one T cell receptor (beta chain). There is no known antigen for this receptor. No quality values exist for individual bases; no much larger clone is one base distant. The data are from a study of blood T cells in healthy people across ages (dated by TCRdb to the mid-2010s). With respect to the entire study: In model experiments, template switching captured about one uniquely barcoded TCR beta cDNA molecule for every two T cells. For two donors (one aged 18 to 30 and one aged 80 or older), the study analyzed two additional independent replicas of 1 million unique cDNA reads from the same blood draw. Four age groups were formed from the donors: young (average around 15 years), middle-aged (more than 35), aged (more than 55) and long-lived (about 80). Using deep sequencing normalized with unique cDNA molecular identifiers, the study measured how TCR beta repertoire diversity changes with age. To avoid experimental bias, donors of different ages were spread randomly across the sequencing lanes.

Deletion took 0 bases off V and 7 bases off J, with a span of 24 bases between the germline ends. Based on the germline V gene, the CDR1 and CDR2 sequences are MNHEY and SVGAGI. The CDR3, from cysteine to phenylalanine, totals 19 residues. Solely the CDR3 DNA is kept, with 57 bases framed from the first base. Systemically healthy Caucasian individuals from Russia, 35 to 50 in total and aged roughly 6 to 90 years, were included as donors. Each donor gave approximately 9.3 milliliters of peripheral blood, collected into EDTA-treated Vacutainer tubes. Ficoll-Paque density-gradient centrifugation was used to isolate PBMCs, with at least 6.5 million per sample. Trizol reagent was used to extract total RNA from PBMCs, with at least 5 micrograms per sample. The percentages of naive CD45RAhigh/CD27high T cells were determined by flow cytometry on a PBMC aliquot from every donor. Library generation was performed with 5' RACE. Instrument on record: Illumina HiSeq 2500. The second PCR ran for roughly 7 to 11 cycles and used a J-beta primer mix along with a sample-barcoded 5' primer. Each TCR beta cDNA molecule received a unique molecular identifier from a template-switch 5' adaptor carrying 12 random nucleotides. Each sample yielded at least 2.5 million CDR3-containing paired-end reads. The Mint cDNA synthesis kit, primed by a TRBC-specific oligonucleotide, was used to synthesize first-strand cDNA from all RNA. All cDNA was treated with uracil-DNA glycosylase and then went through a first 18-cycle PCR with the universal primers M1SS and BC2_uni_R. The study's processing was this. For normalization, 1 million high-quality reads were randomly selected from each sample, with every read carrying a distinct molecular identifier. Reads with shared molecular identifiers were discarded instead of being binned into consensus sequences. MiTCR, set to a Q25 quality threshold and the strictest error-elimination algorithm, was used for CDR3 identification, clonotype clustering and error correction. A nonparametric unseen species model using Euler transformation provided a lower-bound estimate of total TCR beta diversity. TCRdb cleaned the public reads at Q25 with fastp, built clones with MiXCR and kept in-frame beta chains. Under each unique CDR3 protein, matching rows form one entry showing the most common genes and DNA. The V and J calls, along with clone size, are taken from TCRdb and not from the paper's own processing. In all, the sample holds about 800,000 distinct CDR3 sequences, and over 45% of those were seen once. 20% to 25% of the sample rests with the top ten.

What the authors observed across the whole study: Observed TCR beta diversity per million T cells fell roughly linearly with age, and a significant reduction was already apparent by age roughly 40. Compared with the aged group, the long-lived group had more naive CD4+ T cells, fewer expanded clones and increased TCR diversity, a pattern suggesting age selection. There was a strong correlation between observed TCR beta diversity and the percentage of naive T cells measured by flow cytometry. Estimates of total diversity based on one million sequenced T cells were considered lower bounds and underestimates. Donor CMV infection status was unknown, potentially confounding age-related changes in expanded clonotypes. Because profiling used bulk unsorted PBMCs, naive and antigen-experienced compartments could not be compared conclusively.

Sequenced material: blood. This TCR derives from a man aged 30 to 39 in good health. The chain is assembled from TRBV6-5 and TRBJ1-4; TRBD1 is possibly the D segment (5 matching bases). The bases read TGTGCCAGCAGTTACTCGTTTTGGTCCACTCAGCAGGGCTCTGAAAAACTGTTTTTT. Translated, it gives CASSYSFWSTQQGSEKLFF.